This section outlines one T cell receptor beta chain sequence together with its context. Antigen: not known. Germline loops: CDR1 KGHDR, CDR2 SFDVKD. This CDR3 has 16 amino acids. V shed 4 bases, J shed 0 bases, and the junction held 4 bases outside the gene matches. This sample is drawn from a study of T cell responses to AZD1222 COVID-19 vaccine. TCRdb's table, derived via immunoSEQ multiplex PCR, lists solely in-frame clones and lacks some. The data show over 65,000 clones, 60% to 80% seen once. Study observations and caveats: Spike was spanned by vaccine-associated CD4 TCRs, with dominance at 160-218 and 743-854. Repertoires were collected only later (after the peak T cell response had occurred). Increases in Spike-specific TCR breadth and depth were seen after two AZD1222 doses.

This sequence was found in an adult in good health. The sequencing here drew on peripheral blood, taken on day 0 of AZD1222 vaccination. The chain joins TRBV24-1 to TRBJ1-3; TRBD1 matches 8 bases. In DNA, the CDR3 is TGTGCCACCAGTGAGGGACAGGCGGGCTCTGGAAACACCATATATTTT. Translated, it gives CATSEGQAGSGNTIYF.